The entry below describes one T cell receptor beta chain. Treatment: oral pan-JAK inhibitor, 5-10 mg twice daily. RNA was extracted and reverse transcribed into cDNA as the sequencing template. Sequencing used immunoSEQ multiplex PCR; TCRdb keeps in-frame clones, though not all of them. This sample has 110,000 to 150,000 clones; around 50% occur once, and the top ten carry approximately 15%. The source of the sample is a study of CD8+ T cells in alopecia areata. The V end lost 7 bases, the J end lost 1 base, and 14 bases lay between the germline ends. This CDR3 spans 14 amino acids. CDR1 and CDR2 from the germline V gene are SGHDT and YYEEEE.

The source is a human donor with alopecia areata. The J gene is TRBJ1-2, the V gene TRBV5-6; D call uncertain. The source material was CD8+ T cells sorted from blood, sampled at week 4, from a patient treated with tofacitinib. The CDR3 reads CASRPGWGNYGYTF. The CDR3 DNA is TGTGCCAGCCGACCAGGATGGGGTAACTATGGCTACACCTTC.